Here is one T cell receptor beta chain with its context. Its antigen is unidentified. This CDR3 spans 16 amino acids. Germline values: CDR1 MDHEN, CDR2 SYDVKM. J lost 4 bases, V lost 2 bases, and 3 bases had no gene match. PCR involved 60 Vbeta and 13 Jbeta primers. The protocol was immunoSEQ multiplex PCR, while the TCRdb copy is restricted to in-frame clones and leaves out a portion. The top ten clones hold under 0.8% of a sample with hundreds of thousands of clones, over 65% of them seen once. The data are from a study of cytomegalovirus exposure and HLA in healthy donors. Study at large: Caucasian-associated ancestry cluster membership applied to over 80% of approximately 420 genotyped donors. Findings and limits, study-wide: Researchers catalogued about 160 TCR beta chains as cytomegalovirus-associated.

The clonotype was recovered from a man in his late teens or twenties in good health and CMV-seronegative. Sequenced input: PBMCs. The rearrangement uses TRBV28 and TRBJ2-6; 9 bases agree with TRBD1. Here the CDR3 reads CASSLTGGGGANVLTF. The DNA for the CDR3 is TGTGCCAGCAGTTTAACAGGGGGCGGAGGGGCCAACGTCCTGACTTTC.